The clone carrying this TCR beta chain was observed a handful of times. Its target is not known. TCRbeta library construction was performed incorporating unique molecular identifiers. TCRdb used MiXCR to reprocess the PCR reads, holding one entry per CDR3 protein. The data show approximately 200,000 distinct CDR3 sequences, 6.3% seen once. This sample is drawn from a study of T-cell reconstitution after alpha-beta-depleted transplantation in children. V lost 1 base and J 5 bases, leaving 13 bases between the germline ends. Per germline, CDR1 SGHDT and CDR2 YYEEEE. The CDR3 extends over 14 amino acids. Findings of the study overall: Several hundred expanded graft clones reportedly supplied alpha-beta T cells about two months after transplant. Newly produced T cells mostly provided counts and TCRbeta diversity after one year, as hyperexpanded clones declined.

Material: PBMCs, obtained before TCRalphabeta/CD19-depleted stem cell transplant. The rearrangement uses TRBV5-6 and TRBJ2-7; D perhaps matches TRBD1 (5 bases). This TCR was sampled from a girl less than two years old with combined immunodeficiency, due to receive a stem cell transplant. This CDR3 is CASSLSQGWNEQYF. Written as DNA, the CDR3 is TGTGCCAGCAGCTTGTCCCAGGGTTGGAACGAGCAGTACTTC.